Below, one T cell receptor (beta chain) is given with its context. Its binding antigen is unknown. No much larger clone is present one base from it, and per-base qualities are unavailable. The sample belongs to a study of blood T cell repertoires in COVID-19 (dated by TCRdb to about 2020). Context from the whole study: Collaborator samples came from the United States, Italy and Spain and covered acute and convalescent phases of COVID-19. The prospective study material was composed of cDNA or gDNA derived from T cells, B-cell-depleted T cells, or PBMCs. Deeply sampled blood TCRbeta repertoires from subjects exposed to, actively infected with, or recovered from COVID-19 were included in the dataset. The sample metadata nearly always contained a de-identified subject ID, COVID-19 status, age in years and sex. HLA class I and class II types, where available, came from metadata supplied by the sample provider rather than from assay-based typing. The repertoires were released in a freely available public database intended as a resource for research on the immune response to SARS-CoV-2. The samples were drawn from two sources: the first 160 participants of the ongoing ImmuneRACE study, and 950 to 1,500 subjects contributed by 6 global collaborators. General findings and caveats noted by the study authors: The quantity of clinical and demographic metadata differed by source and by participant and was supplied without curation.

TCRbeta CDR3 regions were amplified from genomic DNA by means of the immunoSEQ Assay, a bias-controlled multiplex PCR. Processing in the source paper ran as follows. Within the assay, amplification of reference gene primers was used to estimate how many nucleated cells each sample contained. Sequence reads were collapsed and filtered to measure the absolute abundance of every unique TCRbeta CDR3 rearrangement. For each sample, productive Simpson clonality was calculated as the square root of Simpson's diversity index across productive rearrangements. Entries here come from immuneACCESS through TCRdb and include only in-frame sequences with V and J called. Some clones fail to appear in such tables; in the studies checked, an unresolved V gene covers under half of the shortfall, and the cause of the remainder is unknown. That table furnishes V, J and clone size, whereas the DNA furnished D and trimming. The sample includes around 100,000 clones, with approximately 69% observed a single time. Clones ranked in the top ten supply approximately 5.9% of the sample.

Collaborating institutions collected whole blood in K2EDTA tubes following their own protocols. For TCRbeta analysis, collaborators shipped samples in one of three forms: frozen whole blood, isolated PBMCs, or DNA extracted from either of those sample types. From a lookup of the germline V gene, CDR1 and CDR2 are MDHEN and SYDVKM. The CDR3 numbers 14 residues from cysteine through phenylalanine. Just the 42-base CDR3 DNA is kept, in frame starting at base 1. V and J lose 4 bases and 7 bases, and a span of 13 bases separates them. Input material: peripheral blood. This receptor was identified in a man older than 75 with acute or convalescent COVID-19. The V and J segments used are TRBV28 and TRBJ1-4, with TRBD1 as a weak D call on 6 bases. This receptor has the CDR3 CASSYRVRGEKLFF. The DNA reads TGTGCCAGCAGTTACAGGGTCAGGGGTGAAAAACTGTTTTTT.